Each of the 30 T cell receptor beta chains below was sequenced from the same sample in a study of shared clonotypes between healthy human individuals. Assay used: immunoSEQ multiplex PCR; TCRdb lists only in-frame clones, some missing. The sample shows approximately 250,000 clones, 65% to 70% of them seen only once. Sequenced: memory CD4+ T cells sorted from blood. Subset in this sample: CD45RA-negative fraction. These receptors were obtained from a man between 25 and 39 years old in good health.

This chain joins TRBV6-5 and TRBJ1-5; no clear D gene. This CDR3 is built from 13 residues. With 4 bases removed from V and 3 bases from J, the gap between germline ends came to 7 bases. Germline loops: CDR1 MNHEY, CDR2 SVGAGI. CDR3 loop: CASSSTVNQPQHF. The CDR3 bases are TGTGCCAGCAGTTCTACAGTCAATCAGCCCCAGCATTTT.

This clone has only a few counts. The rearrangement uses TRBV27 and TRBJ2-2; D is tentatively TRBD1 or TRBD2 (6 bases each). Germline CDR1 and CDR2: MNHEY and SMNVEV (reference sequence). V was trimmed by 6 bases and J by 5 bases, leaving 16 bases between them. CDR3 size: 15 residues. The CDR3 reads CASSPWGARTGELFF. CDR3 in DNA: TGTGCCAGCAGCCCATGGGGGGCGCGAACCGGGGAGCTGTTTTTT.

The genes are TRBV5-4 and TRBJ2-1; D remains unclear. The germline V and J ends were trimmed by 4 bases and 0 bases, with 11 bases remaining between them. The germline gives CDR1 SGHNT, CDR2 YYREEE (reference sequence). The CDR3 loop spans 15 amino acids. The CDR3: CASSHDSFSYNEQFF. The CDR3 bases are TGTGCCAGCAGCCATGACTCCTTCTCCTACAATGAGCAGTTCTTC.

The gene calls are TRBV19 and TRBJ2-2, with TRBD2 identical over 14 bases. The CDR3 sequence is 17 residues long. Germline V lookup: CDR1 LNHDA, CDR2 SQIVND (reference sequence). The trim removed 5 bases at V and 3 bases at J, leaving 5 bases unmatched. CDR3 DNA sequence: TGTGCCAGTAGTCCTGGGACTAGCGGGAGTGACACCGGGGAGCTGTTTTTT. This translates into CASSPGTSGSDTGELFF.

This clone was observed a few times. V and J are TRBV7-9 and TRBJ2-2; possibly TRBD2 for D (5 bases). Germline loops: CDR1 SEHNR, CDR2 FQNEAQ (reference sequence). This CDR3 has 14 residues. Trimming shortened V by 6 bases and J by 2 bases, and 10 bases separated the two germline ends. The CDR3 region has the DNA TGTGCCAGCAGGCCGCCGGGAAACACCGGGGAGCTGTTTTTT. Translation gives CASRPPGNTGELFF.

The V gene is TRBV6-1, the J gene TRBJ1-5; D unclear. The CDR3 loop spans 14 amino acids. Between the trimmed V and J ends, which lost 3 bases and 0 bases, there was a span of 6 bases. Germline CDR1 and CDR2: MNHNS and SASEGT. The CDR3 reads CASSDRPSNQPQHF. CDR3 nucleotides: TGTGCCAGCAGTGACAGGCCTAGCAATCAGCCCCAGCATTTT.

The rearrangement joins TRBV7-3 to TRBJ2-5; D remains unclear. V was trimmed by 3 bases and J by 2 bases, leaving 7 bases between them. CDR1 and CDR2 from the germline V gene are SGHTA and FQGTGA. This CDR3 spans 13 amino acids. The CDR3 DNA sequence: TGTGCCAGCAGCTTCGGGTCGCAAGAGACCCAGTACTTC. Its translation: CASSFGSQETQYF.

This chain connects TRBV27 to TRBJ2-6; D not certain. This CDR3 comprises 14 residues. Trimming removed 8 bases from V and 0 bases from J, with 8 bases in between. Germline V CDR1 and CDR2: MNHEY, SMNVEV (reference sequence). The CDR3 DNA reads TGTGCCAGCTTTTCGTTCTCTGGGGCCAACGTCCTGACTTTC. It encodes CASFSFSGANVLTF.

This chain connects TRBV7-7 to TRBJ2-7; D remains unclear. Germline V lookup: CDR1 SSHAT, CDR2 FNYEAQ (reference sequence). The CDR3 loop spans 16 amino acids. With 0 bases removed from V and 6 bases from J, the gap between germline ends came to 18 bases. Here the CDR3 reads CASSLAASPPFGEQYF. CDR3 in DNA: TGTGCCAGCAGCTTAGCCGCGAGTCCCCCCTTTGGCGAGCAGTACTTC.

For this clone: Other DNA sequences in the same sample also yield this CDR3. CDR3 sequence (DNA): TGCGCCAGCAGCTTGGATGGCTATAGCAATCAGCCCCAGCATTTT. Encoded protein: CASSLDGYSNQPQHF. V is TRBV5-1 and J is TRBJ1-5; D is uncertain. The CDR3 has 15 amino acids. V was cut by 0 bases and J by 0 bases, with 7 bases left in between. Germline-derived CDR1 and CDR2 are SGHRS and YFSETQ.

The chain couples TRBV5-6 to TRBJ2-7, with D unclear. V gave up 4 bases and J gave up 5 bases, with 7 bases separating them. The CDR3 extends over 11 amino acids. Germline V gene data show CDR1 as SGHDT and CDR2 as YYEEEE. The CDR3 DNA reads as TGTGCCAGCAGCCTCGGGCACGAGCAGTACTTC. It translates to CASSLGHEQYF.

V gene TRBV14 combines with J gene TRBJ2-2, with D tentatively TRBD2 (6 bases). Trimming took off 1 base at V and 4 bases at J, with 10 bases between the two ends. The germline CDR1 and CDR2 sequences are SGHDN and FVKESK. This CDR3 contains 15 residues. This chain's CDR3 is CASSQGSGVTGELFF. CDR3 sequence (DNA): TGTGCCAGCAGCCAAGGTTCGGGAGTCACCGGGGAGCTGTTTTTT.

The chain has TRBV2 and TRBJ1-5; no clear D gene. Germline lookup yields CDR1 SNHLY and CDR2 FYNNEI. V lost 7 bases, J lost 5 bases, and 12 bases lay in between. CDR3 length: 13 residues. CDR3 sequence: CASNVRGDQPQHF. CDR3 DNA sequence: TGTGCCAGCAACGTTCGGGGAGATCAGCCCCAGCATTTT.

This clone was recorded at least ten times. This same CDR3 is encoded by further DNA sequences in the sample. The V call is TRBV5-4, the J call TRBJ2-7, with TRBD2 matching 11 bases. V gave up 5 bases and J gave up 6 bases; unmatched junction bases: 10. In germline, CDR1 is SGHNT, CDR2 YYREEE (reference sequence). The CDR3 extends over 15 amino acids. Written as DNA, the CDR3 is TGTGCCAGCAGTGAACTAGCGGGAGATTTCTCCGAGCAGTACTTC. It yields the protein CASSELAGDFSEQYF.

The count of this clone is one. This sequence joins TRBV28 and TRBJ1-1; D call uncertain. Germline V gives CDR1 MDHEN, CDR2 SYDVKM. The CDR3 has 13 residues. The ends were cut back, 8 bases at V and 3 bases at J, with 13 bases in the middle. This CDR3 is CASLLHVDTEAFF. In DNA, the CDR3 is TGTGCCAGCCTTCTCCACGTGGACACTGAAGCTTTCTTT.

Only one count was recorded for this clone. The rearrangement uses TRBV28 and TRBJ2-5; TRBD2 matches at 8 bases. Germline V gene sequence: CDR1 MDHEN, CDR2 SYDVKM. This CDR3 contains 14 residues. Losses at the gene ends were 3 bases for V and 5 bases for J; bases not matched to a gene: 5. DNA of the CDR3: TGTGCCAGCAGTTTCAGCGGGAGATGGGAGACCCAGTACTTC. Protein product: CASSFSGRWETQYF.

This chain links TRBV13 with TRBJ2-1; perhaps TRBD2 as D (6 bases). Germline CDR1 PRHDT, CDR2 FYEKMQ (reference sequence). Trimming shortened V by 0 bases and J by 7 bases, and 13 bases separated the two germline ends. This CDR3 contains 15 residues. CDR3 protein: CASSLGSGSGNEQFF. CDR3 nucleotide sequence: TGTGCCAGCAGCTTAGGTAGCGGAAGCGGGAATGAGCAGTTCTTC.

This rearrangement joins TRBV4-2 to TRBJ2-1; the D call may be TRBD1 or TRBD2 (5 bases each). V gave up 5 bases and J gave up 5 bases, with 25 bases separating them. The CDR3 is 18 residues long. Germline values: CDR1 LGHNA, CDR2 YNFKEQ. The CDR3 coding sequence is TGTGCCAGCAGCTCCGTTCCGGGACCAACGACCGGAGACAATGAGCAGTTCTTC. It translates to CASSSVPGPTTGDNEQFF.

The chain couples TRBV4-1 to TRBJ1-5, with D hard to call. V gave up 0 bases and J gave up 11 bases, with 11 bases separating them. The CDR3 loop spans 13 amino acids. Germline lookup yields CDR1 MGHRA and CDR2 YSYEKL. CDR3 loop: CASSQDQIGAQHF. CDR3 coding DNA: TGCGCCAGCAGCCAAGATCAGATTGGGGCCCAGCATTTT.

The J gene is TRBJ2-6, the V gene TRBV5-1, with D maybe TRBD1 (5 bases). Germline V lookup: CDR1 SGHRS, CDR2 YFSETQ. The CDR3 length is 16 residues. V shed 4 bases and J shed 0 bases, with 11 bases lying between them. CDR3 sequence: CASSHTGSSGANVLTF. The CDR3 DNA is TGCGCCAGCAGCCATACAGGCAGCTCTGGGGCCAACGTCCTGACTTTC.

The chain carries TRBV4-1 and TRBJ2-7; D is possibly TRBD1 (6 bases). Per the germline V gene, CDR1 is MGHRA and CDR2 is YSYEKL. This CDR3 has 15 residues. V was clipped by 1 base and J by 5 bases, with 15 bases between them. CDR3 in amino acids: CASSQGRQGSHEQYF. CDR3 DNA: TGCGCCAGCAGCCAAGGGCGTCAGGGGTCCCACGAGCAGTACTTC.

The chain joins TRBV6-1 to TRBJ1-5, with 10 nucleotides matching TRBD1. J gave up 0 bases and V 3 bases, and 8 bases lay outside the gene matches. Germline V gene sequence: CDR1 MNHNS, CDR2 SASEGT. This CDR3 is 18 amino acids long. CDR3 in amino acids: CASSELTGGGYSNQPQHF. CDR3 in DNA: TGTGCCAGCAGTGAGTTGACAGGGGGCGGCTATAGCAATCAGCCCCAGCATTTT.

J is TRBJ2-1 and V is TRBV29-1; D unresolved. CDR1 is SQVTM and CDR2 is ANQGSEA in the germline V gene. The V and J ends lost 1 base and 9 bases respectively, with 4 bases between them. This CDR3 has 10 residues. CDR3 DNA sequence: TGCAGCGTTGAAGGGCGTGAGCAGTTCTTC. This sequence encodes CSVEGREQFF.

As for this clone: A junction boundary mismatches the germline segment, possibly from a read error. At the DNA level, this CDR3 is encoded by other sequences in the same sample as well. This sequence joins TRBV29-1 and TRBJ1-2; D not certain. The CDR3 is 11 amino acids. Germline V gene sequence: CDR1 SQVTM, CDR2 ANQGSEA. CDR3 in amino acids: CSVEELYGYTF. The CDR3 DNA reads as TGCAGCGTAGAAGAACTCTATGGCTACACCTTC.

The V call is TRBV5-5, the J call TRBJ2-1, with 7 bases that match TRBD2. V dropped 4 bases and J dropped 4; count of bases not matched to a gene: 11. CDR3 length: 16 residues. Germline CDR1 reads SGHKS; CDR2 reads YYEKEE (reference sequence). Here the CDR3 DNA reads TGTGCCAGCAGCGGGGACTTATCGGGGGGTTACAATGAGCAGTTCTTC. This codes for CASSGDLSGGYNEQFF.

This sequence joins TRBV6-1 and TRBJ2-5; D could derive from TRBD1 or TRBD2 (5 bases each). Deletions cut 8 bases from V and 7 bases from J, with 11 bases between. This CDR3 comprises 11 residues. CDR1 and CDR2 (germline): MNHNS, SASEGT. DNA for the CDR3: TGTGCCAGCGGGGATGGGGGGACCCAGTACTTC. It encodes CASGDGGTQYF.

The J gene is TRBJ2-5, the V gene TRBV7-9; D call uncertain. The germline V gene has CDR1 SEHNR and CDR2 FQNEAQ (reference sequence). V shed 3 bases and J shed 5 bases, with 10 bases lying between them. The CDR3 has 13 residues. This CDR3 reads CASSFDLAETQYF. The CDR3, as DNA: TGTGCCAGCAGCTTTGATCTCGCGGAGACCCAGTACTTC.

Concerning this clone itself: This sample also contains other DNA sequences that code for the same CDR3. The chain recombines TRBV5-1 with TRBJ2-3; TRBD2 matches 9 bases. CDR1 is SGHRS, CDR2 YFSETQ, per germline. The CDR3 is made up of 14 amino acids. The ends lost 0 bases at V and 5 bases at J; junction bases unmatched: 1. In nucleotides, the CDR3 is TGCGCCAGCAGCTTGGTACTAGCGGGAGATACGCAGTATTTT. It translates to CASSLVLAGDTQYF.

This sequence joins TRBV19 and TRBJ1-4; 8 positions match TRBD1. V lost 2 bases, J lost 6 bases, and 20 bases stayed unmatched. Germline V gene sequence: CDR1 LNHDA, CDR2 SQIVND (reference sequence). The length of the CDR3 is 20 residues. The CDR3 loop is CASSINPTTGGYRRDEKLFF. In DNA form, the CDR3 reads TGTGCCAGTAGTATAAACCCCACCACAGGGGGTTATAGGAGAGATGAAAAACTGTTTTTT. Together with reference TRBV19 and TRBJ1-4, the CDR3 gives the full variable domain: DGGITQSPKYLFRKEGQNVTLSCEQNLNHDAMYWYRQDPGQGLRLIYYSQIVNDFQKGDIAEGYSVSREKKESFPLTVTSAQKNPTAFYLCASSINPTTGGYRRDEKLFFGSGTQLSVL.

The table lists this clone with a count of one. The chain is built from TRBV5-5 and TRBJ2-4; maybe TRBD2 (7 bases). The CDR3 spans 15 residues. V lost 4 bases to trimming and J lost 7 bases, with 18 bases between them. Germline CDR1 reads SGHKS; CDR2 reads YYEKEE (reference sequence). In DNA, the CDR3 is TGTGCCAGCAGCACCTGGGGGGGCGCGGTTAACATTCAGTACTTC. Translated, it gives CASSTWGGAVNIQYF.